A selection of T cell receptor beta chains follows, all from one sample in a study of regulatory T cells in long-lasting Graves disease. One entry per CDR3 protein, called by TCRdb with MiXCR from the multiplex PCR reads. The sample lists about 620,000 distinct CDR3 sequences, about 15% occurring once. The same sample was also studied in work on T cells in Graves' hyperthyroidism and ophthalmopathy.

Material: peripheral blood mononuclear cells (PBMCs), obtained at new diagnosis, from a patient treated with antithyroid drugs. The receptors derive from a woman in her thirties with Graves disease. The CDR3 runs from the conserved cysteine through the conserved F or W. Each record gives: CDR3 protein, V gene, clone size, J gene. Some rows have no size entry. The others give once, few or many, or a class for an expanded clone.

CDR3 protein: CASSRAQPQHF; V gene: TRBV28; clone size: many; J gene: TRBJ1-5
CDR3 protein: CVSSLAETQYF; V gene: TRBV12-3/TRBV12-4; clone size: once; J gene: TRBJ2-5
CDR3 protein: CASTRGTGVPRTEETQYF; V gene: TRBV2; clone size: .; J gene: TRBJ2-5
CDR3 protein: CASSRGLAGLNEQYF; V gene: TRBV7-2; clone size: few; J gene: TRBJ2-7
CDR3 protein: CASKRSGIDSSGNTIYF; V gene: TRBV19; clone size: few; J gene: TRBJ1-3
CDR3 protein: CASSFTGEAFF; V gene: TRBV3-1; clone size: many; J gene: TRBJ1-1
CDR3 protein: CASSRRGLEVADTQYF; V gene: TRBV5-5; clone size: .; J gene: TRBJ2-3
CDR3 protein: CASSSRPVGGGRTEAFF; V gene: TRBV5-1; clone size: few; J gene: TRBJ1-1
CDR3 protein: CASYWGTDTQYF; V gene: TRBV9; clone size: few; J gene: TRBJ2-3
CDR3 protein: CAWKGRQEYENTEAFF; V gene: TRBV30; clone size: .; J gene: TRBJ1-1
CDR3 protein: CASSYSSPWTVHTEAFF; V gene: TRBV6-5; clone size: many; J gene: TRBJ1-1
CDR3 protein: CASRINTEAFF; V gene: TRBV28; clone size: many; J gene: TRBJ1-1
CDR3 protein: CASSPWGQQETQYF; V gene: TRBV18; clone size: .; J gene: TRBJ2-5
CDR3 protein: CASSRGTGGYTEAFF; V gene: TRBV7-3; clone size: few; J gene: TRBJ1-1
CDR3 protein: CASSSGVNGGYTF; V gene: TRBV28; clone size: few; J gene: TRBJ1-2
CDR3 protein: CASSVLPDPVVPQHF; V gene: TRBV9; clone size: .; J gene: TRBJ1-5
CDR3 protein: CASSLGGAGIMNTEAFF; V gene: TRBV7-6; clone size: few; J gene: TRBJ1-1
CDR3 protein: CAGKGSVRTEAFF; V gene: TRBV30; clone size: few; J gene: TRBJ1-1
CDR3 protein: CASILGQTNTEAFF; V gene: TRBV2; clone size: many; J gene: TRBJ1-1
CDR3 protein: CASSAHRDPYEQYF; V gene: TRBV12-3/TRBV12-4; clone size: many; J gene: TRBJ2-7
CDR3 protein: CASSTRQNKTF; V gene: TRBV19; clone size: .; J gene: TRBJ1-2
CDR3 protein: CASRLGQASNYGYTF; V gene: TRBV19; clone size: few; J gene: TRBJ1-2
CDR3 protein: CASSSRQGGEQYF; V gene: TRBV7-9; clone size: few; J gene: TRBJ2-7
CDR3 protein: CTSSTGTGNTEAFF; V gene: TRBV5-1; clone size: .; J gene: TRBJ1-1
CDR3 protein: CASSEDGPWGRRADEQFF; V gene: TRBV2; clone size: many; J gene: TRBJ2-1
CDR3 protein: CASSFWTSGGLKSTDTQYF; V gene: TRBV28; clone size: .; J gene: TRBJ2-3
CDR3 protein: CASSLMVGTRATDTQYF; V gene: TRBV5-1; clone size: .; J gene: TRBJ2-3